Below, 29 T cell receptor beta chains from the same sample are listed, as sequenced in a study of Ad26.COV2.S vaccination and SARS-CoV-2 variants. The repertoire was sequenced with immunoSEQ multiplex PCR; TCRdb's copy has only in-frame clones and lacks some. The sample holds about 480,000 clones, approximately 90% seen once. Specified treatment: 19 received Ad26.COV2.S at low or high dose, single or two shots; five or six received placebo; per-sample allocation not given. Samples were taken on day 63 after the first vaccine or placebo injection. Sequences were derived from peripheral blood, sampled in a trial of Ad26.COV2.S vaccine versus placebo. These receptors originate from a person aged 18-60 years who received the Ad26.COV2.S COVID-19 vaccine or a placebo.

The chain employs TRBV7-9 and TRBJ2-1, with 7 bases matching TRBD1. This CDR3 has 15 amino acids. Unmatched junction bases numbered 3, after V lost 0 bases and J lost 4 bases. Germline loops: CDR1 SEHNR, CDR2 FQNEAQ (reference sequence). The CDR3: CASSLAGTEYNEQFF. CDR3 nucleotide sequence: TGTGCCAGCAGCTTAGCGGGGACAGAGTACAATGAGCAGTTCTTC.

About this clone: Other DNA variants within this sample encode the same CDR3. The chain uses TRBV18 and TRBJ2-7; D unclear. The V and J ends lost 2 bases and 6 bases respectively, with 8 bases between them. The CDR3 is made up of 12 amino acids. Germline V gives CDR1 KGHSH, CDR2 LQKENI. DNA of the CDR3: TGTGCCAGCTCACCATTAGGAGTCGAGCAGTACTTC. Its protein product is CASSPLGVEQYF.

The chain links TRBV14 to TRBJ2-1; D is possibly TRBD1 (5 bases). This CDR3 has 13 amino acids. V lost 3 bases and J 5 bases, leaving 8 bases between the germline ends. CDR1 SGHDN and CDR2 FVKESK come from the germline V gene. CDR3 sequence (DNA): TGTGCCAGCAGCCACAAGGGGAACAATGAGCAGTTCTTC. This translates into CASSHKGNNEQFF.

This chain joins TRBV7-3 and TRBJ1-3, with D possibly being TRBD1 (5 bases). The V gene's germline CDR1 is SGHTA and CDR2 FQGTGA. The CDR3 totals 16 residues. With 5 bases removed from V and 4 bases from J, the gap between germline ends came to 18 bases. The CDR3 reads CASSEDPVTAGNTIYF. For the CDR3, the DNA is TGTGCCAGCAGCGAGGACCCCGTGACAGCCGGAAACACCATATATTTT.

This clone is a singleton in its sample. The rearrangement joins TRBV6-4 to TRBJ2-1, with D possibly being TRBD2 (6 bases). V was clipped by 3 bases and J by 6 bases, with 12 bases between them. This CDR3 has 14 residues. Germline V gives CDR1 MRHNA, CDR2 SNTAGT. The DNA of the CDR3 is TGTGCCAGCAGTGAACGGGAGTTTGGCAATGAGCAGTTCTTC. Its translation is CASSEREFGNEQFF.

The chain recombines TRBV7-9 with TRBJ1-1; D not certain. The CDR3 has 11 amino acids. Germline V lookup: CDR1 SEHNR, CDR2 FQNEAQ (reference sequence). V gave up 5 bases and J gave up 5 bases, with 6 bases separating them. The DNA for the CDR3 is TGTGCCAGCAGCCAAACAACTGAAGCTTTCTTT. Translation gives CASSQTTEAFF.

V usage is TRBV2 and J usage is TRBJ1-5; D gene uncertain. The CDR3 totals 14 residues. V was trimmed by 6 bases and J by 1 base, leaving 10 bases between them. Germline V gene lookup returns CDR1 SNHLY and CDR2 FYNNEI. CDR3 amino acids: CASSAGTSNQPQHF. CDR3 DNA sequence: TGTGCCAGCAGCGCGGGTACGAGCAATCAGCCCCAGCATTTT.

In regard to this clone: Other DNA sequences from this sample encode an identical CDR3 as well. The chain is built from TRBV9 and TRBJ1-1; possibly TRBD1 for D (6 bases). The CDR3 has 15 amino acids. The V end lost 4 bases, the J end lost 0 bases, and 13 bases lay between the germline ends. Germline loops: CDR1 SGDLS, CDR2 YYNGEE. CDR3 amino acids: CASSPQDRMNTEAFF. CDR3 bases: TGTGCCAGCAGCCCTCAGGACAGAATGAACACTGAAGCTTTCTTT.

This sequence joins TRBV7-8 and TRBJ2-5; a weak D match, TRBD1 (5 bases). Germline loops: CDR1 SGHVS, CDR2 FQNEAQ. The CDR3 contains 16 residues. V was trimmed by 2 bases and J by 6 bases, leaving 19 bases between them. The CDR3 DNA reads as TGTGCCAGCAGCTTACATTCCAAGGGGCGCGGAAAGACCCAGTACTTC. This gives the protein CASSLHSKGRGKTQYF.

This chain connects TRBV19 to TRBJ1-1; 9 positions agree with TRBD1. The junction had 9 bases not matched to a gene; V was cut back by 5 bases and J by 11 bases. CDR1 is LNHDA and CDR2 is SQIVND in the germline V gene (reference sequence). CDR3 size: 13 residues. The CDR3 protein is CASSVDRGSWAFF. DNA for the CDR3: TGTGCCAGTAGTGTGGACAGGGGTAGTTGGGCTTTCTTT.

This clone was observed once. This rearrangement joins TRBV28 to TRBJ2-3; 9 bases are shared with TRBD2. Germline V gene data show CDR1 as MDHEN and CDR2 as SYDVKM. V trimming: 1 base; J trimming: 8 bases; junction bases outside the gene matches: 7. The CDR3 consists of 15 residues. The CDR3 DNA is TGTGCCAGCAGTTTATCTAGCGGGAAGTTAGGTACGCAGTATTTT. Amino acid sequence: CASSLSSGKLGTQYF.

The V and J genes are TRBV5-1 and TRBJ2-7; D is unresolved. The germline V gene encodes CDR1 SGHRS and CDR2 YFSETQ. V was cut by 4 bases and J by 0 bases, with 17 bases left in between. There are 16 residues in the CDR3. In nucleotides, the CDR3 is TGCGCCAGCAGCCGTCTTGGACCGAAGAGCTCCTACGAGCAGTACTTC. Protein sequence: CASSRLGPKSSYEQYF.

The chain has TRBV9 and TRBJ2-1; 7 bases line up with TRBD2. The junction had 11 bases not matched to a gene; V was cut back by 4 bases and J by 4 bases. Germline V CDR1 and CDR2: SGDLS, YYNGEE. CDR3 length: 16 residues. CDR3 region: CASSSTAGVGYNEQFF. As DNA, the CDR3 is TGTGCCAGCAGCTCAACGGCGGGAGTGGGTTACAATGAGCAGTTCTTC. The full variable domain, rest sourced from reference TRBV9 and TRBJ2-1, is DSGVTQTPKHLITATGQRVTLRCSPRSGDLSVYWYQQSLDQGLQFLIQYYNGEERAKGNILERFSAQQFPDLHSELNLSSLELGDSALYFCASSSTAGVGYNEQFFGPGTRLTVL.

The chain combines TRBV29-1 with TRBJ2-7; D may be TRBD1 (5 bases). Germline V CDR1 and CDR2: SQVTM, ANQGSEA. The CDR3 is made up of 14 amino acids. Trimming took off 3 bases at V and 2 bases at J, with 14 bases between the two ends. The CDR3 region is CSVDGAGPAYEQYF. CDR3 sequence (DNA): TGCAGCGTTGATGGAGCAGGGCCTGCCTACGAGCAGTACTTC.

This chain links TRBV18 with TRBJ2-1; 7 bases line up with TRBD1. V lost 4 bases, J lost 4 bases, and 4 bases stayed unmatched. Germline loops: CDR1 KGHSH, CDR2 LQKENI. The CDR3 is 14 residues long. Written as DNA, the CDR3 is TGTGCCAGCTCACAAGACAGGGAATACAATGAGCAGTTCTTC. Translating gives CASSQDREYNEQFF.

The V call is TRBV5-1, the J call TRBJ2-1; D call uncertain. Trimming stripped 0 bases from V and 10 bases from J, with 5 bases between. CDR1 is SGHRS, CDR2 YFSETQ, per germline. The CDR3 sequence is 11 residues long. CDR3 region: CASSLGAEQFF. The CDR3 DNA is TGCGCCAGCAGCTTGGGGGCCGAGCAGTTCTTC.

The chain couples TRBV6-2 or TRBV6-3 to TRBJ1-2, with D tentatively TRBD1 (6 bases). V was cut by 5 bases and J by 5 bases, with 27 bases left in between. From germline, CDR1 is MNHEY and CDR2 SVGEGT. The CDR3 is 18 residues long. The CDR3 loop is CASSPRRGATLFEYGYTF. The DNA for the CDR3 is TGTGCCAGCAGTCCGCGCAGGGGCGCTACGCTGTTCGAGTATGGCTACACCTTC.

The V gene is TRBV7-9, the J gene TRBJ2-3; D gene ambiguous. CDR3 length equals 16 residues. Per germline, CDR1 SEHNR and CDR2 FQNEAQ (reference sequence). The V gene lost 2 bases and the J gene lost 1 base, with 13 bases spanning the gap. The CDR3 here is CASSLLSSWGTDTQYF. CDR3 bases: TGTGCCAGCAGCTTATTATCCTCCTGGGGCACAGATACGCAGTATTTT.

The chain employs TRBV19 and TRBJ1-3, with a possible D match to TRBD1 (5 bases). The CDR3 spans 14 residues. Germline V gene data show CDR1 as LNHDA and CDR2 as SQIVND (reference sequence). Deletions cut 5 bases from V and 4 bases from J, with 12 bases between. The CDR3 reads CASSVGTLGNTIYF. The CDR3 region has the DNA TGTGCCAGTAGTGTCGGGACCCTGGGAAACACCATATATTTT.

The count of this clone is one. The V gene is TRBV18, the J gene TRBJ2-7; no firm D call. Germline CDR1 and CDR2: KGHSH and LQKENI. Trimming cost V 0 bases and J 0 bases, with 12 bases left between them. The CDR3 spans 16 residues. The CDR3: CASSPPDLTSSYEQYF. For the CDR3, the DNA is TGTGCCAGCTCACCACCGGATCTGACATCCTCCTACGAGCAGTACTTC. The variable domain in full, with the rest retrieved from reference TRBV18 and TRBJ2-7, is NAGVMQNPRHLVRRRGQEARLRCSPMKGHSHVYWYRQLPEEGLKFMVYLQKENIIDESGMPKERFSAEFPKEGPSILRIQQVVRGDSAAYFCASSPPDLTSSYEQYFGPGTRLTVT.

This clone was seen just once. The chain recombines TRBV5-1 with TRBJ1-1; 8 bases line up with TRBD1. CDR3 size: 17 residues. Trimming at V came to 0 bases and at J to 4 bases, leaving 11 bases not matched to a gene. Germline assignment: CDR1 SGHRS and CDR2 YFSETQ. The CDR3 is CASSLGQGARGGTEAFF. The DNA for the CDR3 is TGCGCCAGCAGCTTGGGCCAGGGGGCGCGAGGAGGCACTGAAGCTTTCTTT. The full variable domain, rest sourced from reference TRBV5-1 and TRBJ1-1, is KAGVTQTPRYLIKTRGQQVTLSCSPISGHRSVSWYQQTPGQGLQFLFEYFSETQRNKGNFPGRFSGRQFSNSRSEMNVSTLELGDSALYLCASSLGQGARGGTEAFFGQGTRLTVV.

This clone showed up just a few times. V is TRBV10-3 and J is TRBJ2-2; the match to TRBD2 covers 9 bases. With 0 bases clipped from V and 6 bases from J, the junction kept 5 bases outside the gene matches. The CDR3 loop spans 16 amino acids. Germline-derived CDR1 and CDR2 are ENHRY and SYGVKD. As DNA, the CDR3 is TGTGCCATCAGTGAGTCGGGAGCGGGAGGATCCGGGGAGCTGTTTTTT. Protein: CAISESGAGGSGELFF.

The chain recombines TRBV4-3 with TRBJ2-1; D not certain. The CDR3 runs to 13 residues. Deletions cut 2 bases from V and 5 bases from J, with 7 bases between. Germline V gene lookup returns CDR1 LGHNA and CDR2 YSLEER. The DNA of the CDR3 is TGCGCCAGCAGCCAACGGCGCGACAATGAGCAGTTCTTC. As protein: CASSQRRDNEQFF.

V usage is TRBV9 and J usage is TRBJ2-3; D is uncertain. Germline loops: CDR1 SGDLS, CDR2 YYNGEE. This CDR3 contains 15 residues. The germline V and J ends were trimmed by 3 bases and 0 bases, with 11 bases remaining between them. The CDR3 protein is CASSATPVSTDTQYF. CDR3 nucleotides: TGTGCCAGCAGCGCTACTCCGGTTAGCACAGATACGCAGTATTTT.

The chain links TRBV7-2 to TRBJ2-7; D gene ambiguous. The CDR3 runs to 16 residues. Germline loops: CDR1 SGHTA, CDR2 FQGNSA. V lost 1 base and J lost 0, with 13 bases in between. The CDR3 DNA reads TGTGCCAGCAGCTTAGATGCTGTCAAGAGCTCCTACGAGCAGTACTTC. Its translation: CASSLDAVKSSYEQYF.

The CDR3 region has the DNA TGTGCCAGTAGACCCGGGGTAGATTCACCCCTCCACTTT. It codes for CASRPGVDSPLHF. The chain links TRBV19 to TRBJ1-6; D call uncertain. Germline CDR1 is LNHDA and CDR2 is SQIVND (reference sequence). The CDR3 has 13 residues. V was trimmed by 6 bases and J by 8 bases, leaving 11 bases between them.

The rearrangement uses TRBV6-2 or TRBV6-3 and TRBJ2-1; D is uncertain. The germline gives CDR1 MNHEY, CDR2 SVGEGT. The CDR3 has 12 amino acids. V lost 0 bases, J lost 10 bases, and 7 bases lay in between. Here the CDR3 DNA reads TGTGCCAGCAGTTACTCGAGATGGGAGCAGTTCTTC. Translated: CASSYSRWEQFF.

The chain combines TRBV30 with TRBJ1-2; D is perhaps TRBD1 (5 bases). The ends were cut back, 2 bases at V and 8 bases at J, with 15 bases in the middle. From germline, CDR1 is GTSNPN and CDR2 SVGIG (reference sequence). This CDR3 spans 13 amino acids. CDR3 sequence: CAWSLGVPGGYTF. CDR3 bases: TGTGCCTGGAGTCTGGGGGTCCCCGGGGGCTACACCTTC.

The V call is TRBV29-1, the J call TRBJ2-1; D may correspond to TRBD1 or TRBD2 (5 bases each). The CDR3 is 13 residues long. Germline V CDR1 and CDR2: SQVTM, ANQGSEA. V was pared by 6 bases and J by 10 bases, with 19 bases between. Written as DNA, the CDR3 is TGCAGCGTGGCACAAGTTCTGGGGGTAGAGCAGTTCTTC. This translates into CSVAQVLGVEQFF.